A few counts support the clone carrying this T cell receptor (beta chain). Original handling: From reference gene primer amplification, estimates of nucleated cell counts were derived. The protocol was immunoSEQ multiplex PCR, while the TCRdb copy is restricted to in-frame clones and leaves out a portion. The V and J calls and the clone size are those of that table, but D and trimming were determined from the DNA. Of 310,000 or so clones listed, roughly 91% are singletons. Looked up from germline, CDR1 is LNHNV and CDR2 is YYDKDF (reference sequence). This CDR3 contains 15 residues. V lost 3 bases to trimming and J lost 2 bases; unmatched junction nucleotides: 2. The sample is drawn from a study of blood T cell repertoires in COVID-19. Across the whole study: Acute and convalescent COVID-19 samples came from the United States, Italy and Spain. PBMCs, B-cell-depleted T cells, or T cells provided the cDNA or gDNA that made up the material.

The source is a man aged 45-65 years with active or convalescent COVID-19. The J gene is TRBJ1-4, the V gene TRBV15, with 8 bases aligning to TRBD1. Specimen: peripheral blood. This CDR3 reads CATSSRTGTNEKLFF. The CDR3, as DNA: TGTGCCACCAGCAGCAGGACAGGGACTAATGAAAAACTGTTTTTT.